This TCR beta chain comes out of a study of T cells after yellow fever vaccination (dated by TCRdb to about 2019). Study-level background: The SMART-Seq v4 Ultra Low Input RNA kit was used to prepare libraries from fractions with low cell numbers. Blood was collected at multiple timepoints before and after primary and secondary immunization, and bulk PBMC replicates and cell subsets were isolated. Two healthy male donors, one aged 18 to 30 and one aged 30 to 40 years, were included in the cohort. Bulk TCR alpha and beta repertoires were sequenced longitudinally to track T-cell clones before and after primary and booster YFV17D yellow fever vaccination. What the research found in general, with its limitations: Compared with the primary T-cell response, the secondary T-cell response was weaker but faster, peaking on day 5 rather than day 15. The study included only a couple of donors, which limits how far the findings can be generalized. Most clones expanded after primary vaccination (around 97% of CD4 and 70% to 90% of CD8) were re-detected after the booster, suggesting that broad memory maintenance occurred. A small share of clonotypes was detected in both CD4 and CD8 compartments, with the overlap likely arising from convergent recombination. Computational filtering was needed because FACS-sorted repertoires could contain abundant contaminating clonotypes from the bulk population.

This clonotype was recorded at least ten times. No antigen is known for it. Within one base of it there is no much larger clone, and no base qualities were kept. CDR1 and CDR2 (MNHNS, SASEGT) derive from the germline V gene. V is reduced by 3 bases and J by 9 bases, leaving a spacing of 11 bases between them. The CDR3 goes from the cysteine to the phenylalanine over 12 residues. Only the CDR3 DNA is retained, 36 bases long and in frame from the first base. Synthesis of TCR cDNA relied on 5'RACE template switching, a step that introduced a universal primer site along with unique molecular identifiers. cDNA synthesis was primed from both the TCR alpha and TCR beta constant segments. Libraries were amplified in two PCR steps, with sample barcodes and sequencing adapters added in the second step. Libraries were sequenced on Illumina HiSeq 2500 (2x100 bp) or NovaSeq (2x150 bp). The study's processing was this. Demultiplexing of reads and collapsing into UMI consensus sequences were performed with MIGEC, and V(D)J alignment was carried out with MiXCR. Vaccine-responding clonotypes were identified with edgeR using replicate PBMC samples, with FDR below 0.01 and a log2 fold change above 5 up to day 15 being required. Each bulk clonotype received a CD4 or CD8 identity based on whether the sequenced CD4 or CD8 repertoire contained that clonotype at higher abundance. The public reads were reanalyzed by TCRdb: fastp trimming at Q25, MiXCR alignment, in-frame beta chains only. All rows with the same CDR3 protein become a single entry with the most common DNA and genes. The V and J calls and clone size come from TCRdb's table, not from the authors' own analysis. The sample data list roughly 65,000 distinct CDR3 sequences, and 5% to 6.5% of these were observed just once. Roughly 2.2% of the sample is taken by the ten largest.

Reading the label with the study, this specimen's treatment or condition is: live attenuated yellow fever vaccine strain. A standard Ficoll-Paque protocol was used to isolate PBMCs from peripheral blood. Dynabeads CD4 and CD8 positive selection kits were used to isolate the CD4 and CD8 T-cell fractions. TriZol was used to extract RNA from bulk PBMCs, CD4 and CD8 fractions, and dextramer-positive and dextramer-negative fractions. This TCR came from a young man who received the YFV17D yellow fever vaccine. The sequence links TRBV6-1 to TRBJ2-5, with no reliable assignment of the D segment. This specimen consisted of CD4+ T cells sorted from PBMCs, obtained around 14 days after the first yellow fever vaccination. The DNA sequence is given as TGTGCCAGCAGTGACGTGGGTATCTCCCAGTACTTC. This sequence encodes CASSDVGISQYF.